The 15 T cell receptor beta chains listed next were all sequenced from one sample in a study of cytotoxic CD8 clonotypes in ibrutinib-treated CLL. Profiled with immunoSEQ multiplex PCR; TCRdb holds only in-frame clones, not every one. The sample yields more than 200,000 clones, 70% seen once. This specimen consisted of PBMCs, obtained after 24 months of ibrutinib treatment. The receptor set was obtained from a human donor with chronic lymphocytic leukemia.

The rearrangement uses TRBV11-3 and TRBJ2-1; 7 nucleotides align to TRBD2. This CDR3 has 15 amino acids. J gave up 4 bases and V 3 bases, and 6 bases lay outside the gene matches. Germline CDR1 reads SGHNT; CDR2 reads YENEEA. This CDR3 reads CASSFGTKEYNEQFF. CDR3 DNA sequence: TGTGCCAGCAGCTTCGGGACTAAAGAATACAATGAGCAGTTCTTC.

The rearrangement joins TRBV18 to TRBJ2-5; D is undetermined. This CDR3 contains 12 residues. Per the germline V gene, CDR1 is KGHSH and CDR2 is LQKENI. V was trimmed by 4 bases and J by 4 bases, leaving 7 bases between them. The CDR3 DNA reads TGTGCCAGCTCACAAGAAGGAGAGACCCAGTACTTC. The encoded protein is CASSQEGETQYF.

This rearrangement joins TRBV9 to TRBJ2-3; TRBD2 matches 15 bases. The CDR3 loop spans 19 amino acids. J lost 5 bases, V lost 3 bases, and 13 bases had no gene match. Per germline, CDR1 SGDLS and CDR2 YYNGEE. CDR3 coding DNA: TGTGCCAGCAGCGGAGGAATGGGACTAGCGGGAGGAGTAGGAGATACGCAGTATTTT. Amino acids: CASSGGMGLAGGVGDTQYF.

The chain uses TRBV18 and TRBJ2-5; no reliable D call. Trimming pared 3 bases from V and 5 bases from J, leaving 10 bases between. The CDR3 covers 13 residues. The germline CDR1 and CDR2 sequences are KGHSH and LQKENI. The CDR3 region has the DNA TGTGCCAGCTCACCTAGGGTCGGGGAGACCCAGTACTTC. This translates into CASSPRVGETQYF.

The chain joins TRBV9 to TRBJ1-5; D gene unclear. Trimming stripped 7 bases from V and 2 bases from J, with 7 bases between. Germline V gene sequence: CDR1 SGDLS, CDR2 YYNGEE. This CDR3 region has 12 residues. The CDR3, as DNA: TGTGCCAGCGGGGTGGGCAATCAGCCCCAGCATTTT. Translated, it gives CASGVGNQPQHF.

CDR3 DNA sequence: TGCAGCGTTGTCCCGGGGAATCACGAGACCCAGTACTTC. Translation: CSVVPGNHETQYF. The rearrangement links TRBV29-1 to TRBJ2-5; a weak D match, TRBD2 (5 bases). CDR1 and CDR2 from the germline V gene are SQVTM and ANQGSEA. V lost 4 bases to trimming and J lost 5 bases, with 14 bases between them. The CDR3 is 13 amino acids.

This chain joins TRBV5-6 and TRBJ2-7; 8 bases agree with TRBD1. The CDR3 sequence is 15 residues long. With 4 bases clipped from V and 2 bases from J, the junction kept 8 bases outside the gene matches. CDR1 and CDR2 (germline): SGHDT, YYEEEE. CDR3 residues: CASSRGTGEPYEQYF. CDR3 bases: TGTGCCAGCAGCCGGGGGACAGGAGAACCCTACGAGCAGTACTTC.

The rearrangement uses TRBV7-2 and TRBJ1-1, with no clear D. Trimming cost V 1 base and J 1 base, with 10 bases left between them. Germline loops: CDR1 SGHTA, CDR2 FQGNSA. The CDR3 contains 15 residues. CDR3 amino acids: CASSLVLYRNTEAFF. The CDR3 region has the DNA TGTGCCAGCAGCTTAGTTCTGTACAGGAACACTGAAGCTTTCTTT.

This clone was detected a few times. The gene calls are TRBV28 and TRBJ1-4, with no clear D. The germline CDR1 and CDR2 sequences are MDHEN and SYDVKM. The CDR3 spans 11 residues. The V and J ends lost 3 bases and 7 bases respectively, with 3 bases between them. The CDR3 spells CASSLSEKLFF. The CDR3 DNA is TGTGCCAGCAGTTTGTCTGAAAAACTGTTTTTT.

The chain carries TRBV15 and TRBJ1-1; D gene uncertain. With 0 bases removed from V and 4 bases from J, the gap between germline ends came to 9 bases. Germline CDR1 reads LNHNV; CDR2 reads YYDKDF (reference sequence). This CDR3 has 14 amino acids. The chain's CDR3 is CATSREAKGTEAFF. The CDR3, as DNA: TGTGCCACCAGCAGAGAGGCGAAGGGCACTGAAGCTTTCTTT. The whole variable domain, remainder taken from reference TRBV15 and TRBJ1-1, is DAMVIQNPRYQVTQFGKPVTLSCSQTLNHNVMYWYQQKSSQAPKLLFHYYDKDFNNEADTPDNFQSRRPNTSFCFLDIRSPGLGDTAMYLCATSREAKGTEAFFGQGTRLTVV.

The chain carries TRBV27 and TRBJ2-7, with a tentative D call TRBD2 (5 bases). The CDR3 consists of 12 residues. The ends were cut back, 8 bases at V and 2 bases at J, with 10 bases in the middle. Germline V CDR1 and CDR2: MNHEY, SMNVEV (reference sequence). The CDR3 loop is CASRSGTYEQYF. In DNA, the CDR3 is TGTGCCAGCCGGAGCGGTACCTACGAGCAGTACTTC.

The V and J genes are TRBV29-1 and TRBJ2-7; TRBD2 matches at 7 bases. The V gene end was trimmed by 1 base and the J gene end by 6 bases; junction bases not matched to a gene: 3. The CDR3 sequence is 12 residues long. The germline V gene has CDR1 SQVTM and CDR2 ANQGSEA. The CDR3 DNA follows: TGCAGCGTTGAAGTCCCTAGCGGCGAGCAGTACTTC. Protein: CSVEVPSGEQYF.

This sequence joins TRBV4-3 and TRBJ1-3; no clear D gene. CDR3 size: 15 residues. CDR1 LGHNA and CDR2 YSLEER come from the germline V gene. Trimming cost V 1 base and J 0 bases, with 7 bases left between them. Written as DNA, the CDR3 is TGCGCCAGCAGCCAAGGGACGGACTCTGGAAACACCATATATTTT. Translating gives CASSQGTDSGNTIYF.

V and J are TRBV28 and TRBJ2-7; D gene uncertain. Trimming took off 7 bases at V and 1 base at J, with 8 bases between the two ends. Germline assignment: CDR1 MDHEN and CDR2 SYDVKM. The CDR3 loop spans 12 amino acids. The CDR3 here is CASTTSSYEQYF. The CDR3 bases are TGTGCCAGCACCACAAGTTCCTACGAGCAGTACTTC.

The J gene is TRBJ2-7, the V gene TRBV29-1; D is undetermined. Germline CDR1 reads SQVTM; CDR2 reads ANQGSEA. The CDR3 loop spans 13 amino acids. V was shortened by 6 bases and J by 5 bases, with 17 bases between the two germline ends. The CDR3 sequence is CSVEPSNRDEQYF. CDR3 in DNA: TGCAGCGTGGAACCATCCAACCGGGACGAGCAGTACTTC.